This T cell receptor beta chain was profiled in a study of blood T cell repertoires in COVID-19. Study-wide background: The origin of the acute and convalescent COVID-19 samples was the United States, Italy and Spain.

Losses at the gene ends were 4 bases for V and 5 bases for J; bases not matched to a gene: 13. This CDR3 is built from 16 residues. The germline gives CDR1 MNHNY, CDR2 SVGAGI (reference sequence). Libraries were prepared by immunoSEQ multiplex PCR; TCRdb keeps only in-frame clonotypes and omits some of them. The data hold 150,000 to 200,000 clones, with around nine tenths observed a single time. The sequenced sample consisted of peripheral blood. The V gene is TRBV6-6, the J gene TRBJ2-5; 7 bases line up with TRBD1. The sequence came from a man aged 65-85 years with acute or convalescent COVID-19. The CDR3: CASSSSGPGTAETQYF. The CDR3 bases are TGTGCCAGCAGTTCCTCGGGTCCGGGGACAGCTGAGACCCAGTACTTC.